The T cell receptor (beta chain) described here comes from a study of human T cells and chemical hapten exposure. Looking at the study overall: Among samples, TCR yields varied mainly because of small differences in pooled library volume.

General study findings and limits: TCRs whose frequency exceeded 1 in 1000 remained the same following DPC sensitization.

Individual cDNA molecules had unique molecular identifiers attached to them by the library. Original analysis: With a range of roughly 23,224 to 690,600, the median per sample was around 97,000 TCRs. A single record per CDR3 protein comes from TCRdb applying MiXCR to the reads. These V and J calls originate from TCRdb's pipeline instead of the authors' own analysis. In the table there are around 120,000 distinct CDR3 sequences, over 7% of which are singletons. Whole blood that had not been fractionated was the source of extracted total RNA. The V gene's germline CDR1 is KGHSH and CDR2 LQKENI. Trimming shortened V by 1 base and J by 6 bases, and 16 bases separated the two germline ends. The length of the CDR3 is 16 residues. In its sample, this clonotype was seen many times. What it binds is unknown.

This receptor was obtained from a human donor in good health. Some clones in this sample may be carry-over from other donors' samples. The chain recombines TRBV18 with TRBJ1-5; D not resolved. What was sequenced was whole blood. For the CDR3, the DNA is TGTGCCAGCTCACCACGTGCGCAACCGGACTTTCAGCCCCAGCATTTT. Translation gives CASSPRAQPDFQPQHF.